Presented here are 30 T cell receptor beta chains from one specimen sequenced in a study of CD8+ T cells in alopecia areata (dated by TCRdb to 2016 to 2019). Receptor libraries were prepared by the immunoSEQ multiplex PCR assay. To provide template for TCR sequencing, every sample had RNA extracted and reverse transcribed into cDNA. TCRdb provides this immuneACCESS table in a form limited to in-frame rearrangements. Some clones are lacking; in checked studies, under half of them reflect an unresolved V gene, and why the rest are absent is not known. Within this sample are 200,000 to 250,000 clones, with under 70% of them counted one time only. The top ten constitute roughly 4.2% of the sample. The sample's time point, from its label and the paper: around 4 weeks on oral tofacitinib. Reading the label with the study, this specimen's treatment or condition is: oral pan-JAK inhibitor, 5-10 mg twice daily.

Material: CD4+ T cells sorted from blood, obtained at week 4, from a patient treated with tofacitinib. These receptors originate from a human donor with alopecia areata.

The chain links TRBV6-6 to TRBJ1-5, with D unresolved. Trimming took 2 bases from V and 4 from J, leaving 12 bases between them. This CDR3 contains 15 residues. Germline V gene data show CDR1 as MNHNY and CDR2 as SVGAGI (reference sequence). The CDR3 DNA follows: TGTGCCAGCAGTTACGGGTCCTCCCGGAATCAGCCCCAGCATTTT. This sequence encodes CASSYGSSRNQPQHF.

The rearrangement links TRBV4-1 to TRBJ2-5; tentatively, D is TRBD1 (5 bases). Trimming took 2 bases from V and 5 from J, leaving 15 bases between them. CDR3 length equals 15 residues. The germline gives CDR1 MGHRA, CDR2 YSYEKL. The CDR3 spells CASSQWGRAEETQYF. CDR3 sequence (DNA): TGCGCCAGCAGCCAATGGGGCAGGGCAGAGGAGACCCAGTACTTC.

This clone showed up just a few times. This chain uses TRBV29-1 with TRBJ1-3; tentative D call: TRBD1 (6 bases). The CDR3 loop spans 12 amino acids. V dropped 5 bases and J dropped 3 bases, with 8 bases sitting between them. Germline V gene sequence: CDR1 SQVTM, CDR2 ANQGSEA. The CDR3 spells CSVTGFGNTIYF. CDR3 DNA sequence: TGCAGCGTTACAGGGTTTGGAAACACCATATATTTT.

This sequence joins TRBV7-2 and TRBJ1-1; possibly TRBD1 for D (6 bases). CDR3 size: 14 residues. Germline-derived CDR1 and CDR2 are SGHTA and FQGNSA. Trimming shortened V by 4 bases and J by 6 bases, and 15 bases separated the two germline ends. CDR3 DNA: TGTGCCAGCAGCTCGCTGCAGGGGCAGGCTGAAGCTTTCTTT. This sequence encodes CASSSLQGQAEAFF. Variable domain in full (rest from reference TRBV7-2 and TRBJ1-1): GAGVSQSPSNKVTEKGKDVELRCDPISGHTALYWYRQSLGQGLEFLIYFQGNSAPDKSGLPSDRFSAERTGGSVSTLTIQRTQQEDSAVYLCASSSLQGQAEAFFGQGTRLTVV.

The DNA for the CDR3 is TGCGCCAGCAGCTTGGGGGCAGGGGGGCCCTACGAGCAGTACTTC. This translates into CASSLGAGGPYEQYF. The chain uses TRBV5-1 and TRBJ2-7, with D perhaps matching TRBD1 (7 bases). The CDR3 length is 15 residues. Per the germline V gene, CDR1 is SGHRS and CDR2 is YFSETQ. V was cut by 0 bases and J by 2 bases, with 12 bases left in between.

This chain joins TRBV30 and TRBJ2-7; 8 bases map to TRBD1. V lost 3 bases and J lost 6; bases outside the gene matches: 7. CDR3 size: 13 residues. Germline loops: CDR1 GTSNPN, CDR2 SVGIG (reference sequence). This CDR3 is CAWSQTGAGEQYF. CDR3 DNA: TGTGCCTGGAGCCAGACAGGGGCAGGCGAGCAGTACTTC.

The count of this clone is one. J is TRBJ2-5 and V is TRBV7-9; 8 bases match TRBD1. Germline V gives CDR1 SEHNR, CDR2 FQNEAQ (reference sequence). V gave up 4 bases and J gave up 5 bases; unmatched junction bases: 9. CDR3 length: 15 amino acids. CDR3 in amino acids: CASSSRTGDRETQYF. The DNA for the CDR3 is TGTGCCAGCAGCTCAAGGACCGGGGACAGGGAGACCCAGTACTTC.

This clone came up once. The V and J genes are TRBV27 and TRBJ2-4; D is unresolved. CDR3 length: 13 residues. Germline-derived CDR1 and CDR2 are MNHEY and SMNVEV (reference sequence). The V and J ends lost 4 bases and 0 bases respectively, with 4 bases between them. DNA for the CDR3: TGTGCCAGCAGTTCGGGAGCCAAAAACATTCAGTACTTC. This encodes CASSSGAKNIQYF.

A note on this clone: This CDR3 is also generated by other DNA sequences in the sample. The J gene is TRBJ2-1, the V gene TRBV5-1; D may be TRBD2 (5 bases). Germline V CDR1 and CDR2: SGHRS, YFSETQ. Trimming cost V 1 base and J 0 bases, with 11 bases left between them. The CDR3 has 16 amino acids. As DNA, the CDR3 is TGCGCCAGCAGCTTGAGTGGAGGCAGCTCCTACAATGAGCAGTTCTTC. Translating it yields CASSLSGGSSYNEQFF.

The chain couples TRBV11-3 to TRBJ2-1; tentative D call: TRBD2 (6 bases). Trimming took 3 bases from V and 2 from J, leaving 8 bases between them. Germline CDR1 and CDR2: SGHNT and YENEEA. The CDR3 consists of 14 residues. This chain's CDR3 is CASSFSGAYNEQFF. CDR3 in DNA: TGTGCCAGCAGCTTTAGCGGCGCCTACAATGAGCAGTTCTTC.

The chain carries TRBV5-1 and TRBJ1-5; 10 nucleotides align to TRBD1. Germline V gene sequence: CDR1 SGHRS, CDR2 YFSETQ. This CDR3 contains 15 residues. Germline trimming cut 4 bases from V and 5 bases from J; bases unmatched to any gene: 6. The CDR3 DNA follows: TGCGCCAGCAGCCTCCGTGGACAGGGGGATCAGCCCCAGCATTTT. It codes for CASSLRGQGDQPQHF.

This chain uses TRBV29-1 with TRBJ1-2; no clear D gene. The germline V gene has CDR1 SQVTM and CDR2 ANQGSEA. The CDR3 has 11 amino acids. V dropped 4 bases and J dropped 6 bases, with 9 bases sitting between them. The CDR3 nucleotides are TGCAGCGTTGGAGGACTGAATGGCTACACCTTC. This gives the protein CSVGGLNGYTF.

V is TRBV20-1 and J is TRBJ1-4; D unresolved. The germline V gene has CDR1 DFQATT and CDR2 SNEGSKA (reference sequence). Trimming cost V 6 bases and J 8 bases, with 10 bases left between them. This CDR3 is built from 11 residues. The CDR3 reads CSANPREKLFF. The CDR3 DNA sequence: TGCAGTGCAAACCCTCGGGAAAAACTGTTTTTT.

The chain is built from TRBV5-4 and TRBJ2-7; maybe TRBD1 (6 bases). Trimming took off 0 bases at V and 0 bases at J, with 10 bases between the two ends. The CDR3 totals 15 residues. CDR1 and CDR2 from the germline V gene are SGHNT and YYREEE (reference sequence). The CDR3 DNA sequence: TGTGCCAGCAGCTTGGAACAGGGTCACTCCTACGAGCAGTACTTC. Amino acids: CASSLEQGHSYEQYF. Combining the CDR3 with reference TRBV5-4 and TRBJ2-7 gives the whole variable domain ETGVTQSPTHLIKTRGQQVTLRCSSQSGHNTVSWYQQALGQGPQFIFQYYREEENGRGNFPPRFSGLQFPNYSSELNVNALELDDSALYLCASSLEQGHSYEQYFGPGTRLTVT.

The J gene is TRBJ1-1, the V gene TRBV7-2; 7 bases are shared with TRBD1. The CDR3 runs to 16 residues. V gave up 1 base and J gave up 3 bases; unmatched junction bases: 8. The germline V gene has CDR1 SGHTA and CDR2 FQGNSA. The CDR3 bases are TGTGCCAGCAGCTTAGGAGGGGGCGGACGGGACACTGAAGCTTTCTTT. Its translation is CASSLGGGGRDTEAFF.

DNA for the CDR3: TGTGCCAGCAGCGCCGGGACAGGGTCTTTATCCGGGGAGCTGTTTTTT. It is translated as CASSAGTGSLSGELFF. The chain recombines TRBV2 with TRBJ2-2; 9 bases match TRBD1. The CDR3 is 16 residues long. V shed 6 bases and J 6 bases; nucleotides not matched to a gene: 11. Germline loops: CDR1 SNHLY, CDR2 FYNNEI.

This chain joins TRBV15 and TRBJ2-4; unclear D gene. Trimming left V 0 bases short and J 0 bases short, with 3 bases between. CDR1 and CDR2 (germline): LNHNV, YYDKDF (reference sequence). The CDR3 is 14 residues long. In DNA form, the CDR3 reads TGTGCCACCAGCAGAGAGTTAGCCAAAAACATTCAGTACTTC. It specifies CATSRELAKNIQYF.

The gene calls are TRBV15 and TRBJ2-4; D possibly uses TRBD1 or TRBD2 (5 bases each). Germline V gene data show CDR1 as LNHNV and CDR2 as YYDKDF (reference sequence). This CDR3 spans 15 amino acids. Trimming took off 4 bases at V and 3 bases at J, with 13 bases between the two ends. The CDR3 sequence: CATSTRGSDKNIQYF. CDR3 in DNA: TGTGCCACCAGCACCCGGGGCTCAGACAAAAACATTCAGTACTTC.

The J gene is TRBJ2-2, the V gene TRBV30; D may correspond to TRBD1 or TRBD2 (5 bases each). The V end was cut by 3 bases, the J end by 1 base, with 9 bases between. This CDR3 region has 14 residues. From germline, CDR1 is GTSNPN and CDR2 SVGIG (reference sequence). Written as DNA, the CDR3 is TGTGCCTGGAGCCGGGGCCTGAACACCGGGGAGCTGTTTTTT. This sequence encodes CAWSRGLNTGELFF.

V and J are TRBV4-3 and TRBJ2-1; D is possibly TRBD2 (6 bases). Trimming cost V 2 bases and J 2 bases, with 10 bases left between them. This CDR3 comprises 15 residues. Germline V gene lookup returns CDR1 LGHNA and CDR2 YSLEER. CDR3 sequence reads: CASSQTTSPYNEQFF. CDR3 DNA: TGCGCCAGCAGCCAAACGACTAGTCCCTACAATGAGCAGTTCTTC.

The DNA of the CDR3 is TGCAGCGTTCCCCCTGACAATGAGCAGTTCTTC. Amino acid sequence: CSVPPDNEQFF. V and J are TRBV29-1 and TRBJ2-1; D remains ambiguous. V was shortened by 5 bases and J by 5 bases, with 7 bases between the two germline ends. CDR1 and CDR2 from the germline V gene are SQVTM and ANQGSEA. The CDR3 contains 11 residues.

The chain is built from TRBV27 and TRBJ2-7; D is ambiguous. The germline V gene has CDR1 MNHEY and CDR2 SMNVEV (reference sequence). With 8 bases removed from V and 6 bases from J, the gap between germline ends came to 14 bases. The CDR3 consists of 12 residues. The CDR3, as DNA: TGTGCCAGCTCGGGCATCCCGGGCGAGCAGTACTTC. Translated: CASSGIPGEQYF.

This chain links TRBV2 with TRBJ1-1, with no clear D. The germline gives CDR1 SNHLY, CDR2 FYNNEI. V gave up 4 bases and J gave up 8 bases, with 14 bases separating them. This CDR3 has 13 residues. The CDR3 protein is CASSVGPSGEAFF. CDR3 coding DNA: TGTGCCAGCAGTGTAGGCCCGTCCGGAGAAGCTTTCTTT.

This clone appeared a single time. This sequence joins TRBV5-1 and TRBJ1-1, with TRBD1 as a possible D gene (6 bases). This CDR3 is built from 14 residues. Germline loops: CDR1 SGHRS, CDR2 YFSETQ. Trimming took 4 bases from V and 5 from J, leaving 15 bases between them. The CDR3 sequence: CASSRSGAETEAFF. The CDR3, as DNA: TGCGCCAGCAGCCGTTCGGGGGCCGAAACTGAAGCTTTCTTT.

The chain links TRBV7-2 to TRBJ2-6; D gene unclear. Trimming pared 5 bases from V and 2 bases from J, leaving 13 bases between. The CDR3 contains 16 residues. The germline V gene encodes CDR1 SGHTA and CDR2 FQGNSA. Here the CDR3 DNA reads TGTGCCAGCAGCCCCAGGAAGGGTACTGGGGCCAACGTCCTGACTTTC. Translated, it gives CASSPRKGTGANVLTF.

V usage is TRBV15 and J usage is TRBJ2-4, with D perhaps TRBD2 (6 bases). Germline CDR1 LNHNV, CDR2 YYDKDF (reference sequence). Trimming shortened V by 0 bases and J by 1 base, and 7 bases separated the two germline ends. The CDR3 runs to 15 residues. The CDR3 DNA reads TGTGCCACCAGCAGAGAGGGGGGTGCCAAAAACATTCAGTACTTC. Translation: CATSREGGAKNIQYF. Filled out from reference TRBV15 and TRBJ2-4, the complete variable domain reads DAMVIQNPRYQVTQFGKPVTLSCSQTLNHNVMYWYQQKSSQAPKLLFHYYDKDFNNEADTPDNFQSRRPNTSFCFLDIRSPGLGDTAMYLCATSREGGAKNIQYFGAGTRLSVL.

The genes are TRBV4-2 and TRBJ1-3; D uncertain. The CDR3 is made up of 15 amino acids. CDR1 and CDR2 from the germline V gene are LGHNA and YNFKEQ. V was clipped by 1 base and J by 0 bases, with 7 bases between them. The CDR3 DNA follows: TGTGCCAGCAGCCAAGGAGGATCCTCTGGAAACACCATATATTTT. Amino acid sequence: CASSQGGSSGNTIYF.

The V and J genes are TRBV5-6 and TRBJ2-3; D is undetermined. Between the trimmed V and J ends, which lost 0 bases and 4 bases, there was a span of 6 bases. The germline gives CDR1 SGHDT, CDR2 YYEEEE. CDR3 length equals 13 residues. The CDR3 DNA sequence: TGTGCCAGCAGCTTGGTATCGGCAGATACGCAGTATTTT. Amino acids: CASSLVSADTQYF. Drawing the rest from reference TRBV5-6 and TRBJ2-3, the complete variable domain is DAGVTQSPTHLIKTRGQQVTLRCSPKSGHDTVSWYQQALGQGPQFIFQYYEEEERQRGNFPDRFSGHQFPNYSSELNVNALLLGDSALYLCASSLVSADTQYFGPGTRLTVL.

This rearrangement joins TRBV2 to TRBJ2-7; TRBD2 matches 7 bases. The junction had 6 bases not matched to a gene; V was cut back by 6 bases and J by 1 base. CDR1 is SNHLY and CDR2 is FYNNEI in the germline V gene. This CDR3 region has 14 residues. The CDR3 coding sequence is TGTGCCAGCAGACTTGGCGGGGGATCCTACGAGCAGTACTTC. Its translation: CASRLGGGSYEQYF.

This clone was recorded once. The V call is TRBV7-9, the J call TRBJ2-3; no clear D. Trimming took 5 bases from V and 11 from J, leaving 14 bases between them. Germline assignment: CDR1 SEHNR and CDR2 FQNEAQ (reference sequence). The CDR3 has 12 residues. This CDR3 reads CASSPMTQVQYF. The CDR3, as DNA: TGTGCCAGCAGCCCCATGACCCAGGTGCAGTATTTT.